This T cell receptor beta chain appears in the sequencing data of a study of blood T cell repertoires in COVID-19 (dated by TCRdb to the early 2020s). Study-wide context: Samples covering the acute and convalescent phases of COVID-19 were provided by collaborators in the United States, Italy and Spain. The prospective study material was composed of cDNA or gDNA derived from T cells, B-cell-depleted T cells, or PBMCs. Subjects who had been exposed to COVID-19, were actively infected with it, or had recovered from it provided the deeply sampled blood TCRbeta repertoires that made up the dataset. The repertoires were released in a freely available public database meant as a resource for research on the immune response to SARS-CoV-2. Samples were obtained from the ongoing ImmuneRACE study (first 160 participants) and from 1,200 or so subjects provided by 6 global collaborators. Sample metadata almost always included a de-identified subject ID, COVID-19 status, age in years and sex. Where available, HLA class I and class II types were obtained from metadata supplied by the sample provider rather than from assay-based typing.

A word on this clone: It lacks a known antigen. The sample holds no much larger clone one base away, and base qualities are not on file.

Here is what the overall study found, with its caveats: How much clinical and demographic metadata was included differed by source and by participant, and the metadata was provided uncurated.

CDR1 and CDR2, looked up from the germline V gene (reference sequence), are LGHDT and YNNKEL. The CDR3 numbers 12 residues from cysteine through phenylalanine. Only the CDR3 portion is preserved as DNA: 36 bases, with reading frame beginning at the first base. V was cut back by 6 bases and J by 6 bases, leaving a gap of 12 bases between them. Whole blood was collected in K2EDTA tubes by collaborating institutions according to the institutions' own protocols. Collaborator samples were shipped for TCRbeta analysis as frozen whole blood, isolated PBMCs, or DNA extracted from either sample type. The immunoSEQ Assay, a bias-controlled multiplex PCR, was used to amplify TCRbeta CDR3 regions from genomic DNA. The study's own analysis went as follows. The number of nucleated cells in each sample was estimated by amplification of reference gene primers within the assay. Sequence reads were collapsed and filtered to measure the absolute abundance of every unique TCRbeta CDR3 rearrangement. Productive Simpson clonality was computed per sample as the square root of Simpson's diversity index over productive rearrangements. Sourced from immuneACCESS, this table was stored by TCRdb with only in-frame sequences that have V and J called. A share of the clones is absent; for the studies checked, an unresolved V gene accounts for under half, and the remainder has no known explanation. The DNA was the basis for D and trimming; V, J and clone size are from that table. Across this sample there are some 70,000 clones, with roughly 80% seen only once. The leading ten clones occupy 1.8% of the sample.

Sequenced input: peripheral blood. The chain employs TRBV3-1 (or the pseudogene TRBV3-2) and TRBJ2-7; the D gene is perhaps TRBD1, from 5 matching bases. The source of this sequence is a woman aged 60-75 years with acute or convalescent COVID-19. The DNA reads as follows: TGTGCCAGCAGAGGGGAAGGACGCGAGCAGTACTTC. Its translation is CASRGEGREQYF.